These T cell receptor beta chains were read from a single sample in a study of blood T cell repertoires in COVID-19. This table comes from immunoSEQ multiplex PCR, and its TCRdb copy is limited to in-frame clones, with some not included. This sample has approximately 60,000 clones, with over 75% found just once. The source material was peripheral blood. All receptors derive from a man aged 55 to 70 with acute or convalescent COVID-19. Both conserved end residues are part of each CDR3. The order of the fields is D gene, J gene, V gene, clone size, CDR3 DNA, CDR3 protein. The D gene is left open where the match is weak. Size values are once, few and many counts, or a class for expanded clones, and some rows have none.

>.|TRBJ2-1|TRBV7-7|.
TGTGCTAGCAGCTTCGGTAGCGGCAATGAGCAGTTCTTC
CASSFGSGNEQFF
>TRBD1|TRBJ2-1|TRBV7-9|.
TGTGCCAGCAGCTGGCCGGTCGACAGGGACTCCTACAATGAGCAGTTCTTC
CASSWPVDRDSYNEQFF
>.|TRBJ2-4|TRBV7-2|.
TGTGCCAGCAGCAGAACGAGCAAAAACATTCAGTACTTC
CASSRTSKNIQYF
>.|TRBJ1-4|TRBV5-6|.
TGTGCCAGCAGCCCTGCGGGAATTGCTAATGAAAAACTGTTTTTT
CASSPAGIANEKLFF
>.|TRBJ1-1|TRBV4-3|once
TGCGCCAGCAGCCAAGTAGTAAACACTGAAGCTTTCTTT
CASSQVVNTEAFF
>.|TRBJ2-1|TRBV18|.
TGTGCCAGCTCACCAGGTGCGACCTTGATGAGGAATGAGCAGTTCTTC
CASSPGATLMRNEQFF
>.|TRBJ2-1|TRBV28|once
TGTGCCAGCAGTTTATTCCGGGGTCCTCCCCACAATGAGCAGTTCTTC
CASSLFRGPPHNEQFF
>TRBD1|TRBJ1-1|TRBV18|.
TGTGCCAGCCTCGAACAGGGGACACCGAACACTGAAGCTTTCTTT
CASLEQGTPNTEAFF
>.|TRBJ2-7|TRBV10-3|.
TGTGCCTCCGGGCAGGGGGGATACGAGCAGTACTTC
CASGQGGYEQYF
>.|TRBJ2-7|TRBV18|.
TGTGCCAGCTCACCGAGAACAGGGCCCTACGAGCAGTACTTC
CASSPRTGPYEQYF
>TRBD1|TRBJ2-5|TRBV6-1|.
TGTGCCAGCAGTGAAAGGCTGGGGACAGGATCAGAGACCCAGTACTTC
CASSERLGTGSETQYF
>.|TRBJ2-5|TRBV30|once
TGTGCCTGGGGGGCTCAAGAGACCCAGTACTTC
CAWGAQETQYF
>TRBD2|TRBJ2-3|TRBV4-2|.
TGTGCCAGCAGCCCCTATTCGACTAGCGGGAGGGCACCAGATACGCAGTATTTT
CASSPYSTSGRAPDTQYF
>TRBD2|TRBJ2-5|TRBV2|.
TGTGCCAGCGGGAAAGCGGGAGTGGGATCGGAGACCCAGTACTTC
CASGKAGVGSETQYF
>TRBD2|TRBJ2-5|TRBV5-4|.
TGTGCCAGCAGCTTTTTACTAGCGGGAGATGAAGAGACCCAGTACTTC
CASSFLLAGDEETQYF
>.|TRBJ2-3|TRBV29-1|.
TGCAGCGTCCCAAGTGGGGGGGATACGCAGTATTTT
CSVPSGGDTQYF
>.|TRBJ1-1|TRBV21-1|.
TGTGCCAGCAGCAAAGGAGGGGAAGCTTTCTTT
CASSKGGEAFF
>.|TRBJ2-5|TRBV5-6|.
TGTGCCAGCAGCGGACTGGGAGATGGGCAAGAGACCCAGTACTTC
CASSGLGDGQETQYF
>.|TRBJ2-1|TRBV18|.
TGTGCCAGCTCACCACCTATCCGGGTGGAGAAGGATGAGCAGTTCTTC
CASSPPIRVEKDEQFF
>.|TRBJ2-1|TRBV21-1|.
TGTGCCAGCAGACCGGGACTAGCGGGCAACAATGAGCAGTTCTTC
CASRPGLAGNNEQFF
>.|TRBJ2-7|TRBV28|once
TGTGCCAGCACCCTCGGACAGCTCTACGAGCAGTACTTC
CASTLGQLYEQYF
>TRBD2|TRBJ2-4|TRBV7-2|few
TGTGCCAGCAGCTCCGGGACTAGCGGGAGGGGGCAAAACATTCAGTACTTC
CASSSGTSGRGQNIQYF
>.|TRBJ2-1|TRBV24-1|.
TGTGCCACCAGTGATTTGCGCGCAGGGGAGTACAATGAGCAGTTCTTC
CATSDLRAGEYNEQFF
>TRBD1|TRBJ2-2|TRBV6-2/TRBV6-3|.
TGTGCCAGCAGTCTTACAGGGGTCGGGGAGCTGTTTTTT
CASSLTGVGELFF
>TRBD1|TRBJ2-7|TRBV28|few
TGTGCCAGCACGTTGACAGGGGCCTACGAGCAGTACTTC
CASTLTGAYEQYF
>TRBD1|TRBJ1-1|TRBV7-2|.
TGTGCCAGCAGCTTACAGGGGGCCCGGGTCACTGAAGCTTTCTTT
CASSLQGARVTEAFF
>TRBD2|TRBJ2-3|TRBV5-1|.
TGCGCCAGCAGCCCCGGGACTAGCGGTTTTTTAAGCACAGATACGCAGTATTTT
CASSPGTSGFLSTDTQYF
>.|TRBJ2-1|TRBV30|.
TGTGCCTGGAGGCTGAGCTCCTACAATGAGCAGTTCTTC
CAWRLSSYNEQFF
>.|TRBJ2-4|TRBV18|.
TGTGCCAGCTCCCCGGTTAAGGGGTTAGGCATTCAGTACTTC
CASSPVKGLGIQYF
>TRBD1|TRBJ1-5|TRBV2|.
TGTGCCAGCAGTCATCCGACAGGGGCTGGCAATCAGCCCCAGCATTTT
CASSHPTGAGNQPQHF
>.|TRBJ1-4|TRBV6-5|.
TGTGCCAGCAGTCCTACCTTTGAAAAACTGTTTTTT
CASSPTFEKLFF
>TRBD2|TRBJ2-7|TRBV27|.
TGTGCCAGCTTTCCTCCGGGACTAGGGGCCTACGAGCAGTACTTC
CASFPPGLGAYEQYF